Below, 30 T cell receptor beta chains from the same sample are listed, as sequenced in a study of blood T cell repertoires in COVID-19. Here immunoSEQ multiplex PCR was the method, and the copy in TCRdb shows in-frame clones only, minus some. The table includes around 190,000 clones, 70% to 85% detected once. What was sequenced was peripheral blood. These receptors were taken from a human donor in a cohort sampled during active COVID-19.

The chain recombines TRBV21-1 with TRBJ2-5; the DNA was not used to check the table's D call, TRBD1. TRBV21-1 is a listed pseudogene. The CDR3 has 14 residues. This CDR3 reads CASSKGGQEETQYF. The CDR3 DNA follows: TGTGCCAGCAGCAAAGGAGGACAGGAGGAGACCCAGTACTTC.

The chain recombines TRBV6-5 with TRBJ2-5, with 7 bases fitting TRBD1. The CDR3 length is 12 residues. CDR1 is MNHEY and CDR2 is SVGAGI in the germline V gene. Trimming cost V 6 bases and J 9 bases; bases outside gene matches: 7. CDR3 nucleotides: TGTGCCAGCAGCCGAGACAGGGAATCCCAGTACTTC. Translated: CASSRDRESQYF.

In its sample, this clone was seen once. DNA for the CDR3: TGTGCCAGCACACAAGAGCGGGGGGGCGTTGACGAGCAGTACTTC. Its translation: CASTQERGGVDEQYF. The chain employs TRBV5-4 and TRBJ2-7; TRBD2 matches 10 bases. The junction had 11 bases not matched to a gene; V was cut back by 6 bases and J by 5 bases. This CDR3 has 15 amino acids. Germline V gene lookup returns CDR1 SGHNT and CDR2 YYREEE (reference sequence).

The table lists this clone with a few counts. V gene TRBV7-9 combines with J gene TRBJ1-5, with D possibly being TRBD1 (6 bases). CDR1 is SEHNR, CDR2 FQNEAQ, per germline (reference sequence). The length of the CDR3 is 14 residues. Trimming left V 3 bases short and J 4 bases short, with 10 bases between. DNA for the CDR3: TGTGCCAGCAGCTTCTCGGGGACAAATCAGCCCCAGCATTTT. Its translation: CASSFSGTNQPQHF.

CDR3 sequence reads: CASSLDWSQETQYF. The CDR3 region has the DNA TGCGCCAGCAGCTTGGATTGGAGTCAAGAGACCCAGTACTTC. The chain couples TRBV5-1 to TRBJ2-5; D is undetermined. There are 14 residues in the CDR3. Deletions cut 0 bases from V and 2 bases from J, with 8 bases between. Germline-derived CDR1 and CDR2 are SGHRS and YFSETQ.

CDR3 sequence: CASSLPAGGLVEQFF. DNA of the CDR3: TGTGCCAGCAGCTTGCCGGCGGGGGGGCTTGTTGAGCAGTTCTTC. V usage is TRBV5-4 and J usage is TRBJ2-1; 9 bases agree with TRBD2. Germline CDR1 is SGHNT and CDR2 is YYREEE (reference sequence). The CDR3 runs 15 residues. The junction had 8 bases not matched to a gene; V was cut back by 1 base and J by 9 bases. The full variable domain, its missing parts supplied by reference TRBV5-4 and TRBJ2-1, is ETGVTQSPTHLIKTRGQQVTLRCSSQSGHNTVSWYQQALGQGPQFIFQYYREEENGRGNFPPRFSGLQFPNYSSELNVNALELDDSALYLCASSLPAGGLVEQFFGPGTRLTVL.

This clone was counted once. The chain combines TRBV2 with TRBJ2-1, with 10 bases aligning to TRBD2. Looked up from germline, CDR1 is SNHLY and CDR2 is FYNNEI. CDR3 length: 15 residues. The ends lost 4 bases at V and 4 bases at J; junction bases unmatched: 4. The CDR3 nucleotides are TGTGCCAGCAGTGCTAGCGGGGGACCTTACAATGAGCAGTTCTTC. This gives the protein CASSASGGPYNEQFF.

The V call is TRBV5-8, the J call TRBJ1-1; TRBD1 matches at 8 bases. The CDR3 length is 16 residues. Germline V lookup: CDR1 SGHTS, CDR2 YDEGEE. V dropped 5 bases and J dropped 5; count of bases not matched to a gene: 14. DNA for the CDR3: TGTGCCAGCAGAAATATCGTGGGACAGGAAGGTACTGAAGCTTTCTTT. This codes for CASRNIVGQEGTEAFF. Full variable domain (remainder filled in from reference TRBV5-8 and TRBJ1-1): EAGVTQSPTHLIKTRGQQATLRCSPISGHTSVYWYQQALGLGLQFLLWYDEGEERNRGNFPPRFSGRQFPNYSSELNVNALELEDSALYLCASRNIVGQEGTEAFFGQGTRLTVV.

CDR3 in amino acids: CASSQAQGQGLRDTQYF. The CDR3 DNA sequence: TGCGCCAGCAGCCAAGCCCAGGGACAGGGGTTAAGAGATACGCAGTATTTT. This sequence joins TRBV4-1 and TRBJ2-3; 10 positions agree with TRBD1. The CDR3 loop spans 17 amino acids. The germline V gene has CDR1 MGHRA and CDR2 YSYEKL. V lost 1 base to trimming and J lost 5 bases; unmatched junction nucleotides: 9.

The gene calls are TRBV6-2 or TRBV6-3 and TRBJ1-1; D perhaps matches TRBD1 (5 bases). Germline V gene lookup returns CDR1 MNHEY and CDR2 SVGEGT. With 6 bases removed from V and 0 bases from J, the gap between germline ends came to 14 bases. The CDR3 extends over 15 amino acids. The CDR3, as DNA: TGTGCCAGCAGCCGCCGCCCAGGGCTGAACACTGAAGCTTTCTTT. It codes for CASSRRPGLNTEAFF.

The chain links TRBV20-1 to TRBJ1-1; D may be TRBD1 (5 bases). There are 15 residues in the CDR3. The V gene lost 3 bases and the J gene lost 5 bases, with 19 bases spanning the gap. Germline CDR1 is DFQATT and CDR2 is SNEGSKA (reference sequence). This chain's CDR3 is CSASFGGPRPTEAFF. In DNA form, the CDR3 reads TGCAGTGCTAGTTTCGGGGGACCGCGGCCGACTGAAGCTTTCTTT.

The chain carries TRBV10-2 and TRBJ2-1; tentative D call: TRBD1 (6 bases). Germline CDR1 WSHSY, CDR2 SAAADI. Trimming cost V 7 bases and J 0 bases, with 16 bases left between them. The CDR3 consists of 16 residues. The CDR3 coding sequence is TGCGCCAGCACCCCAGACAGGACCCCCTCCTACAATGAGCAGTTCTTC. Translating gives CASTPDRTPSYNEQFF.

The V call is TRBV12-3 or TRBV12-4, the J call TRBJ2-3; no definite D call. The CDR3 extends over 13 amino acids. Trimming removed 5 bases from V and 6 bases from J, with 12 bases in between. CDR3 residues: CASSPTPWDTQYF. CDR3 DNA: TGTGCCAGCAGTCCTACCCCCTGGGATACGCAGTATTTT.

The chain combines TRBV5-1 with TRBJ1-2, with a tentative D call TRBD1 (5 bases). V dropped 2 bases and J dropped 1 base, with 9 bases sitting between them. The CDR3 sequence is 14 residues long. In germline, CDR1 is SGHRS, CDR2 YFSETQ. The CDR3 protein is CASSFSDNNYGYTF. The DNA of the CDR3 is TGCGCCAGCAGCTTCTCGGACAATAACTATGGCTACACCTTC.

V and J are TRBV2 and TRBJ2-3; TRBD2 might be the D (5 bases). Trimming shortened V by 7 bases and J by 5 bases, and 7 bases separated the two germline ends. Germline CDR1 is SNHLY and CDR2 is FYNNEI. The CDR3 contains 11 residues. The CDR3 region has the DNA TGTGCCAGCAACGGACTAGATACGCAGTATTTT. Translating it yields CASNGLDTQYF.

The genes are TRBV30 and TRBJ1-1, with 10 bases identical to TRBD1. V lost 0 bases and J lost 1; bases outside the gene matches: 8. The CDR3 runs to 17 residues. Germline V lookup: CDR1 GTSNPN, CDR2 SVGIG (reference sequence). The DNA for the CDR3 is TGTGCCTGGAGTGTACCCCGGGACAGGGGACCGAACACTGAAGCTTTCTTT. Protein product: CAWSVPRDRGPNTEAFF.

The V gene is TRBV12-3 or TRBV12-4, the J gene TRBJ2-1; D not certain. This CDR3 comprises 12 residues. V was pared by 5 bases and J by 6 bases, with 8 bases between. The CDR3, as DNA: TGTGCCAGCAGTCTGATCGGCAATGAGCAGTTCTTC. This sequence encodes CASSLIGNEQFF.

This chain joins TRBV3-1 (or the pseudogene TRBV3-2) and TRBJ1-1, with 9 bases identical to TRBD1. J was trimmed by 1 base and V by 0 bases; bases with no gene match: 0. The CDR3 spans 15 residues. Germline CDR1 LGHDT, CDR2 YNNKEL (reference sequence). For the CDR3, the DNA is TGTGCCAGCAGCCAAGAGGGACAGGGGAACACTGAAGCTTTCTTT. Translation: CASSQEGQGNTEAFF.

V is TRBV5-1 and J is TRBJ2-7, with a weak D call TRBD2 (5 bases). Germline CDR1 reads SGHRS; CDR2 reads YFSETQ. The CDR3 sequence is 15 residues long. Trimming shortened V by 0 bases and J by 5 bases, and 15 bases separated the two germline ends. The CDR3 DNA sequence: TGCGCCAGCAGCTTGGACCAGTGGGCGGGCGACGAGCAGTACTTC. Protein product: CASSLDQWAGDEQYF. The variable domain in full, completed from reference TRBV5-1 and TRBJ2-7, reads KAGVTQTPRYLIKTRGQQVTLSCSPISGHRSVSWYQQTPGQGLQFLFEYFSETQRNKGNFPGRFSGRQFSNSRSEMNVSTLELGDSALYLCASSLDQWAGDEQYFGPGTRLTVT.

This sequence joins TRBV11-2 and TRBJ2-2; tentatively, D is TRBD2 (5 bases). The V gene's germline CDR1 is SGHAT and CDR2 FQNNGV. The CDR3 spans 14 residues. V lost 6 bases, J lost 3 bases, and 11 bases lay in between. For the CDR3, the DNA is TGTGCCAGCAGACCCGGGGTGTACACCGGGGAGCTGTTTTTT. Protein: CASRPGVYTGELFF.

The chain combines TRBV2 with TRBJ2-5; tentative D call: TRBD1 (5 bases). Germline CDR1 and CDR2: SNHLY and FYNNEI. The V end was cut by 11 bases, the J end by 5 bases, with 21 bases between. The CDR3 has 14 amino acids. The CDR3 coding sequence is TGTGCCTCCAAGGGGCTGGTTCTTTGGGAGACCCAGTACTTC. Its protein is CASKGLVLWETQYF.

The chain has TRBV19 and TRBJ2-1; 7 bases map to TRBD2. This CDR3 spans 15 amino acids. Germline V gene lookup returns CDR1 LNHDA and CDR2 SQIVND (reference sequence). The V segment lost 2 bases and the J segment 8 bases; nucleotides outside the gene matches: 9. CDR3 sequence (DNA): TGTGCCAGTAGTATATTCGGGGGGTCGGACTATGAGCAGTTCTTC. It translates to CASSIFGGSDYEQFF.

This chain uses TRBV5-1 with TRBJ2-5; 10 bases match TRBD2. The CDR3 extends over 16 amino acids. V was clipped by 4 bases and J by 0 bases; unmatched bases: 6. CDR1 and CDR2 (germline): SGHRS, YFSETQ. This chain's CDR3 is CASSPPLAGDQETQYF. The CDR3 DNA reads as TGCGCCAGCAGCCCTCCGCTAGCGGGGGACCAAGAGACCCAGTACTTC.

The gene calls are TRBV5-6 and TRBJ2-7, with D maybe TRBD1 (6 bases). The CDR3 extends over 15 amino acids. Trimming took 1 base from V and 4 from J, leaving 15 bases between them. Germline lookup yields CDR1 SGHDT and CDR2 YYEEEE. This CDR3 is CASSLRTGRKYEQYF. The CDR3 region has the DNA TGTGCCAGCAGCTTGAGAACAGGGAGAAAGTACGAGCAGTACTTC.

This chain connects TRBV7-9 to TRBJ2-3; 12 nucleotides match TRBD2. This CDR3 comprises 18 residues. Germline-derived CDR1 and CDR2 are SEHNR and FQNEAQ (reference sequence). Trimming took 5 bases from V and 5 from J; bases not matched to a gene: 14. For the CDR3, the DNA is TGTGCCAGCAGCCCAAGGGGCGGACTAGCGGGGTTGAAAGATACGCAGTATTTT. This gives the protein CASSPRGGLAGLKDTQYF.

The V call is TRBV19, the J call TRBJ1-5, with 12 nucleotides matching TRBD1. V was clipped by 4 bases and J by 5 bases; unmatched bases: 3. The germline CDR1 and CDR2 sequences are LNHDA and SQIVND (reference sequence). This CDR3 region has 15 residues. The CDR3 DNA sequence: TGTGCCAGTAGTAGGGGACAGGGGGCCGATCAGCCCCAGCATTTT. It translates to CASSRGQGADQPQHF. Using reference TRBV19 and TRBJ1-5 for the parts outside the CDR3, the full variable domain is DGGITQSPKYLFRKEGQNVTLSCEQNLNHDAMYWYRQDPGQGLRLIYYSQIVNDFQKGDIAEGYSVSREKKESFPLTVTSAQKNPTAFYLCASSRGQGADQPQHFGDGTRLSIL.

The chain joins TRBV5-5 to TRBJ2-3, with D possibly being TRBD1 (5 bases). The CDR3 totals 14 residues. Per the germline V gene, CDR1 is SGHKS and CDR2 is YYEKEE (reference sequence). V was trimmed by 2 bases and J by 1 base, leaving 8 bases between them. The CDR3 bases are TGTGCCAGCAGCTTTAGGGGCGGCACAGATACGCAGTATTTT. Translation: CASSFRGGTDTQYF.

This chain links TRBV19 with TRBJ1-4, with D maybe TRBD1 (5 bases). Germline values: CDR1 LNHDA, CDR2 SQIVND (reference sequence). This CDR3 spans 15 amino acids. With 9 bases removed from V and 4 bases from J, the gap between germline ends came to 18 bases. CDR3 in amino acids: CASGGTESFNEKLFF. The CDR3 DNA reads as TGTGCCAGCGGAGGGACGGAAAGTTTTAATGAAAAACTGTTTTTT.

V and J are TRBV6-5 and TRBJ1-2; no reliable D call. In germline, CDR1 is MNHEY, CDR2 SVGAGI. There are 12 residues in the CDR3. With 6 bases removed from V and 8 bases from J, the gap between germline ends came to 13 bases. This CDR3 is CASRSSPGGYTF. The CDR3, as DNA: TGTGCCAGCAGATCGTCACCCGGGGGCTACACCTTC.

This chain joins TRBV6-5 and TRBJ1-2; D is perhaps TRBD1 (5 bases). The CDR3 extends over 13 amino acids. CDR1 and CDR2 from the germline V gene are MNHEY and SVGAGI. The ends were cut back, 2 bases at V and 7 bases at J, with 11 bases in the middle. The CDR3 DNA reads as TGTGCCAGCAGTTACGACGCGGGGGTTGGCTACACCTTC. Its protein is CASSYDAGVGYTF.